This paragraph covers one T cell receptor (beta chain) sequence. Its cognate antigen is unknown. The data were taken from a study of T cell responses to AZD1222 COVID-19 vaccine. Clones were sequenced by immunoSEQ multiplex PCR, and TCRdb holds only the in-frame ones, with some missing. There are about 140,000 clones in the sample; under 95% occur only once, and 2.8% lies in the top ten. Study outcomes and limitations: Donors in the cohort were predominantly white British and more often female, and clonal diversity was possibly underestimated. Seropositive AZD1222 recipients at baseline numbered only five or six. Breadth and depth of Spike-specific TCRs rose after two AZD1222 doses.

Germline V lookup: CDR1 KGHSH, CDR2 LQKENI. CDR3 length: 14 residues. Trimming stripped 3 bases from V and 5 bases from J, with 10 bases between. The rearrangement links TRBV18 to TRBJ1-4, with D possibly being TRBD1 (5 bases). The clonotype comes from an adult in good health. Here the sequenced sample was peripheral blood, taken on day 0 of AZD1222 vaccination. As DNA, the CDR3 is TGTGCCAGCTCACCCGACAGAGAGAATGAAAAACTGTTTTTT. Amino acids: CASSPDRENEKLFF.